This T cell receptor beta chain was captured in a study of CD8 T cells in ankylosing spondylitis. Study results and caveats: Reportedly, disease-linked clones are significantly enriched in ankylosing spondylitis patients' matched synovial fluid.

The CDR3 runs 15 residues. Looked up from germline, CDR1 is SGHTA and CDR2 is FQGNSA. Trimming cost V 5 bases and J 5 bases; bases outside gene matches: 10. About this clonotype: Antigen: not known.

TCRdb called the 5' RACE reads again in MiXCR, with one record for every CDR3 protein. The repertoire includes roughly 230,000 distinct CDR3 sequences, around 8% of them detected once, and around 4.9% sits in the top ten. The rearrangement links TRBV7-2 to TRBJ2-7, with TRBD2 identical over 9 bases. This sequence originates from a female donor with ankylosing spondylitis or in good health (not recorded which). Source material: blood, either unsorted or a sorted T cell fraction (not recorded which). CDR3: CASSTRLAARHEQYF. The DNA of the CDR3 is TGTGCCAGCAGCACCCGACTAGCGGCCCGCCACGAGCAGTACTTC.